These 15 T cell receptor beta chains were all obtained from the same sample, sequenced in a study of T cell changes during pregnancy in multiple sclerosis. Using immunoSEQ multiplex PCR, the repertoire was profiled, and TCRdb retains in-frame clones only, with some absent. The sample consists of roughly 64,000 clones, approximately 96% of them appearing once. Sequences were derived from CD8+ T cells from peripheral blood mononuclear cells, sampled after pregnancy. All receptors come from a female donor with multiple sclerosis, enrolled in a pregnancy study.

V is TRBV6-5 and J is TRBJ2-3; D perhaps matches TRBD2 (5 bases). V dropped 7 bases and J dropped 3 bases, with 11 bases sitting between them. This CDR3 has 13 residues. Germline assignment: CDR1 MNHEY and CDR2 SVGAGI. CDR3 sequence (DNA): TGTGCCAGCAATGCCCCGGGGACAGATACGCAGTATTTT. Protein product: CASNAPGTDTQYF.

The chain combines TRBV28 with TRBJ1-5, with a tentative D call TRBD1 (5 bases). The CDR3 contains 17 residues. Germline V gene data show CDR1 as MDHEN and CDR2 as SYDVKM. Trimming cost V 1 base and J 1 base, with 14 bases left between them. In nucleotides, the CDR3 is TGTGCCAGCAGTTTATTTGGAGGGGAGGGGAGCAATCAGCCCCAGCATTTT. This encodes CASSLFGGEGSNQPQHF.

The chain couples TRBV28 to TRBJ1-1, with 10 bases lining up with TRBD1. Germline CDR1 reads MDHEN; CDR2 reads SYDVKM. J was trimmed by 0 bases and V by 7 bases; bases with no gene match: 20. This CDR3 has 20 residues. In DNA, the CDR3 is TGTGCCAGCATAGTCCCGAGACAGGGGGCAGAGAGGTTGATGAACACTGAAGCTTTCTTT. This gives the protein CASIVPRQGAERLMNTEAFF.

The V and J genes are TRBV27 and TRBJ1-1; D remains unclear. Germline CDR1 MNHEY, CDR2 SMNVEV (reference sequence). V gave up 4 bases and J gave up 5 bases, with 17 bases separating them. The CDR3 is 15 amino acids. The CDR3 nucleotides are TGTGCCAGCAGTTACGACACCGGCGCCAAGACTGAAGCTTTCTTT. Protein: CASSYDTGAKTEAFF.

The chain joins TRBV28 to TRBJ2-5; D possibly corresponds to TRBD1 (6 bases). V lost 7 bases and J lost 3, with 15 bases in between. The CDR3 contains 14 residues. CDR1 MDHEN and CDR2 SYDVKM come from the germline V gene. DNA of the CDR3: TGTGCCAGCAACACCCCAGGGGTCAAAGAGACCCAGTACTTC. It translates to CASNTPGVKETQYF. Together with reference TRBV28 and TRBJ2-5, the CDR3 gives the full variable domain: DVKVTQSSRYLVKRTGEKVFLECVQDMDHENMFWYRQDPGLGLRLIYFSYDVKMKEKGDIPEGYSVSREKKERFSLILESASTNQTSMYLCASNTPGVKETQYFGPGTRLLVL.

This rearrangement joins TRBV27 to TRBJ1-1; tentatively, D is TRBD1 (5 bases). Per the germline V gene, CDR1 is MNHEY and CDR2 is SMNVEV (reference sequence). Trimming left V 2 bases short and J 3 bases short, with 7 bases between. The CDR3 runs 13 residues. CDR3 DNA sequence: TGTGCCAGCAGTTTAGCAGGGTACACTGAAGCTTTCTTT. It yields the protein CASSLAGYTEAFF.

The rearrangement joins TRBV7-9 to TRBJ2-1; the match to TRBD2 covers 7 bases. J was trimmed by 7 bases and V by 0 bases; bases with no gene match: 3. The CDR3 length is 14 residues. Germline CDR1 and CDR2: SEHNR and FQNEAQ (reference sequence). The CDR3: CASSLAGGHNEQFF. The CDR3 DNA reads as TGTGCCAGCAGCTTAGCGGGAGGGCATAATGAGCAGTTCTTC.

This CDR3 reads CASSSGQGINTEAFF. Here the CDR3 DNA reads TGTGCCAGCAGCTCAGGACAGGGAATCAACACTGAAGCTTTCTTT. The V and J genes are TRBV7-9 and TRBJ1-1, with TRBD1 matching 8 bases. The CDR3 totals 15 residues. Germline CDR1 is SEHNR and CDR2 is FQNEAQ (reference sequence). Trimming cost V 4 bases and J 2 bases; bases outside gene matches: 6.

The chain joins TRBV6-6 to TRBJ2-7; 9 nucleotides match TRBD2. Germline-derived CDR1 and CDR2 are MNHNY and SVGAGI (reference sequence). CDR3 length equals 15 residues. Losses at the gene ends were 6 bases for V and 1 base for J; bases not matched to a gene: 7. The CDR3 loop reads CASSYPGLASYEQYF. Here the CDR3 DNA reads TGTGCCAGCAGCTACCCGGGACTAGCTTCCTACGAGCAGTACTTC.

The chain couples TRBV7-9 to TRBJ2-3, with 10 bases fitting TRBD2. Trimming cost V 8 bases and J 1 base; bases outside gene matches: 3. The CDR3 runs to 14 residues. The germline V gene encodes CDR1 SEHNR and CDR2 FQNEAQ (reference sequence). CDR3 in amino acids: CASGTSERTDTQYF. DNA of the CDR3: TGTGCCAGCGGGACTAGCGAGCGCACAGATACGCAGTATTTT. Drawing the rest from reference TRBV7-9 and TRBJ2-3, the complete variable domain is DTGVSQNPRHKITKRGQNVTFRCDPISEHNRLYWYRQTLGQGPEFLTYFQNEAQLEKSRLLSDRFSAERPKGSFSTLEIQRTEQGDSAMYLCASGTSERTDTQYFGPGTRLTVL.

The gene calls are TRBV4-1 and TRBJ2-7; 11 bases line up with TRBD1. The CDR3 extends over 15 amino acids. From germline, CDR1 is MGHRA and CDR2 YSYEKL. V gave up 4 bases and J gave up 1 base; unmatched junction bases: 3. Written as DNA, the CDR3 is TGCGCCAGCAGCCTCGGGACAGGGGGATCCTACGAGCAGTACTTC. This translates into CASSLGTGGSYEQYF.

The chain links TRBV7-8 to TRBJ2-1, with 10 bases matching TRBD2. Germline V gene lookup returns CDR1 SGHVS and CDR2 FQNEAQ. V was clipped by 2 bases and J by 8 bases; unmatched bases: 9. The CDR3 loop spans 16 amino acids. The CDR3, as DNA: TGTGCCAGCAGCTTATCCCTAGCGGGAGTAAAGTATGAGCAGTTCTTC. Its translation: CASSLSLAGVKYEQFF. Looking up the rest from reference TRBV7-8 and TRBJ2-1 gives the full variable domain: GAGVSQSPRYKVAKRGQDVALRCDPISGHVSLFWYQQALGQGPEFLTYFQNEAQLDKSGLPSDRFFAERPEGSVSTLKIQRTQQEDSAVYLCASSLSLAGVKYEQFFGPGTRLTVL.

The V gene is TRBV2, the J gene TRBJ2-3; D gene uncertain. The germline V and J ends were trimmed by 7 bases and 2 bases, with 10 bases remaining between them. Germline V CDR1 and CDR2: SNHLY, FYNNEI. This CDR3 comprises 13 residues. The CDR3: CASTGLLTDTQYF. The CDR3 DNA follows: TGTGCCAGCACAGGCCTTCTCACAGATACGCAGTATTTT.

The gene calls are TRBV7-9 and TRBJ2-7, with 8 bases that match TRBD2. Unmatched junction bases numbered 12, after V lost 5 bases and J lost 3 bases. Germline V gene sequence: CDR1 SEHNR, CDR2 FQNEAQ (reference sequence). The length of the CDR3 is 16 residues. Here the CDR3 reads CASSPTGGPQFYEQYF. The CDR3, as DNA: TGTGCCAGCAGCCCTACGGGGGGGCCTCAATTCTACGAGCAGTACTTC.

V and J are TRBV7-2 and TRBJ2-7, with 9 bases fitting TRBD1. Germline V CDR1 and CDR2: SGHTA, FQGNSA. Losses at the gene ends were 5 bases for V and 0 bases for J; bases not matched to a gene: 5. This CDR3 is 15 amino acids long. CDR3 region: CASSPGTGLSYEQYF. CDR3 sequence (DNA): TGTGCCAGCAGCCCCGGGACAGGGCTCTCCTACGAGCAGTACTTC.